The present entry profiles one T cell receptor (beta chain) with its context. These data are taken from a study of T cell changes during pregnancy in multiple sclerosis. This CDR3 comprises 16 residues. V lost 5 bases and J lost 4, with 20 bases in between. CDR1 and CDR2 from the germline V gene are MNHEY and SMNVEV (reference sequence). Sequenced by immunoSEQ multiplex PCR; TCRdb stores in-frame clones only, minus some. Seen here are about 27,000 clones, around nine tenths observed once, and the top ten hold around 8.1%. The chain links TRBV27 to TRBJ1-2; possible D gene TRBD1, 6 bases. The sample here was CD8+ T cells from peripheral blood mononuclear cells, taken in the second trimester of pregnancy. The sequence was obtained from a female donor with multiple sclerosis, enrolled in a pregnancy study. In nucleotides, the CDR3 is TGTGCCAGCAGTGCGTTGTGGGAGGGGGTCAGCTATGGCTACACCTTC. This gives the protein CASSALWEGVSYGYTF.